Presented here are 12 T cell receptor beta chains from one specimen sequenced in a study of multiple sclerosis patients with progressive multifocal leukoencephalopathy. The data were produced by immunoSEQ multiplex PCR, yet TCRdb's version contains in-frame clones alone and is incomplete. The table shows tens of thousands of clones, with about nine tenths occurring only once. Sample time point: more than five months of natalizumab therapy. Sequenced here: PBMCs, sampled from a patient treated with natalizumab. These receptors were collected from a human donor with multiple sclerosis.

V is TRBV19 and J is TRBJ1-2, with D perhaps TRBD1 (5 bases). Germline V gives CDR1 LNHDA, CDR2 SQIVND (reference sequence). The ends were cut back, 3 bases at V and 4 bases at J, with 21 bases in the middle. This CDR3 is built from 17 residues. The DNA for the CDR3 is TGTGCCAGTAGTATGGGCCCTCTATGGCAGGGATCCTATGGCTACACCTTC. Amino acids: CASSMGPLWQGSYGYTF. Using reference TRBV19 and TRBJ1-2 for the parts outside the CDR3, the full variable domain is DGGITQSPKYLFRKEGQNVTLSCEQNLNHDAMYWYRQDPGQGLRLIYYSQIVNDFQKGDIAEGYSVSREKKESFPLTVTSAQKNPTAFYLCASSMGPLWQGSYGYTFGSGTRLTVV.

The V call is TRBV18, the J call TRBJ2-5; TRBD2 is a possible D gene (5 bases). Germline V lookup: CDR1 KGHSH, CDR2 LQKENI. CDR3 length: 12 amino acids. Trimming removed 3 bases from V and 5 bases from J, with 7 bases in between. DNA of the CDR3: TGTGCCAGCTCACCCCCGGGGGAGACCCAGTACTTC. This translates into CASSPPGETQYF.

The rearrangement links TRBV6-5 to TRBJ2-7; TRBD1 aligns across 7 bases. Germline assignment: CDR1 MNHEY and CDR2 SVGAGI. J lost 3 bases, V lost 6 bases, and 8 bases had no gene match. The CDR3 is made up of 14 amino acids. The CDR3 loop reads CASSTGDVGYEQYF. The CDR3 region has the DNA TGTGCCAGCAGCACAGGGGATGTAGGCTACGAGCAGTACTTC.

The chain is built from TRBV4-1 and TRBJ2-2; 13 bases map to TRBD2. The CDR3 covers 16 residues. With 4 bases clipped from V and 6 bases from J, the junction kept 5 bases outside the gene matches. CDR1 and CDR2 (germline): MGHRA, YSYEKL. The CDR3 DNA is TGCGCCAGCAGCCCAGGACTAGCGGGAGTGGCCGGGGAGCTGTTTTTT. As protein: CASSPGLAGVAGELFF.

V and J are TRBV4-3 and TRBJ2-2; D might be TRBD2 (6 bases). The CDR3 spans 16 residues. V dropped 2 bases and J dropped 2 bases, with 12 bases sitting between them. From germline, CDR1 is LGHNA and CDR2 YSLEER. The CDR3 DNA follows: TGCGCCAGCAGCCAAATCGGTAGCGGCAACACCGGGGAGCTGTTTTTT. Its translation: CASSQIGSGNTGELFF.

This chain joins TRBV30 and TRBJ2-1; D is uncertain. Between the trimmed V and J ends, which lost 0 bases and 4 bases, there was a span of 7 bases. The germline V gene encodes CDR1 GTSNPN and CDR2 SVGIG (reference sequence). CDR3 length equals 13 residues. The CDR3 is CAWSVGPYNEQFF. CDR3 in DNA: TGTGCCTGGAGTGTAGGGCCTTACAATGAGCAGTTCTTC.

The chain has TRBV25-1 and TRBJ2-7; D gene unclear. The length of the CDR3 is 12 residues. Trimming removed 5 bases at V and 0 bases at J, with 5 bases between. CDR1 and CDR2 from the germline V gene are MGHDK and SYGVNS. CDR3 region: CASSPDSYEQYF. The DNA for the CDR3 is TGTGCCAGCAGTCCAGACTCCTACGAGCAGTACTTC.

This clone was detected once. The rearrangement links TRBV28 to TRBJ2-3; D might be TRBD1 (5 bases). The CDR3 spans 13 residues. Trimming removed 4 bases from V and 6 bases from J, with 11 bases in between. Germline CDR1 and CDR2: MDHEN and SYDVKM. The CDR3 DNA is TGTGCCAGCAGTTCTAGGGGCCGTGATACGCAGTATTTT. Translation gives CASSSRGRDTQYF.

The chain uses TRBV2 and TRBJ2-2; D is unclear. Germline V gene sequence: CDR1 SNHLY, CDR2 FYNNEI. The germline V and J ends were trimmed by 1 base and 5 bases, with 5 bases remaining between them. The CDR3 has 13 residues. The CDR3 spells CASSEGSTGELFF. The DNA for the CDR3 is TGTGCCAGCAGTGAAGGGTCGACCGGGGAGCTGTTTTTT.

V and J are TRBV2 and TRBJ2-7, with D tentatively TRBD1 (6 bases). This CDR3 has 15 amino acids. V lost 2 bases and J lost 2, with 13 bases in between. Germline CDR1 reads SNHLY; CDR2 reads FYNNEI. The CDR3 protein is CASSELGQSTYEQYF. The DNA of the CDR3 is TGTGCCAGCAGTGAACTTGGACAGTCCACCTACGAGCAGTACTTC.

This clone was counted a few times. J is TRBJ1-3 and V is TRBV18, with unresolved D. Trimming removed 2 bases from V and 4 bases from J, with 3 bases in between. The CDR3 sequence is 12 residues long. Germline CDR1 and CDR2: KGHSH and LQKENI. The CDR3 nucleotides are TGTGCCAGCTCACCAATGGGAAACACCATATATTTT. The encoded protein is CASSPMGNTIYF.

The chain recombines TRBV11-2 with TRBJ1-1; D is uncertain. V was cut by 0 bases and J by 5 bases, with 4 bases left in between. The CDR3 is made up of 12 amino acids. Germline V lookup: CDR1 SGHAT, CDR2 FQNNGV. CDR3 DNA: TGTGCCAGCAGCTTAGATCGGACTGAAGCTTTCTTT. Encoded protein: CASSLDRTEAFF.